This note documents a single T cell receptor (beta chain) sequence. The sample comes from a study of monozygotic twins with inflammatory bowel disease. The input for each TCR library was roughly 3,800 ng of total RNA. TCRdb reworked the 5' RACE reads into one entry per CDR3 protein, no DNA. This repertoire comprises approximately 330,000 distinct CDR3 sequences; its ten largest clones make up around 2%. This CDR3 has 16 amino acids. CDR1 is LNHNV, CDR2 YYDKDF, per germline (reference sequence). Investigators pulled total RNA out of whole blood and did not sort T cells. The chain joins TRBV15 to TRBJ1-1. Sequencing used blood. The TCR was taken from a human donor with ulcerative colitis or Crohn's disease, or a healthy co-twin of an affected twin (not recorded which). The CDR3 here is CATSRDSWYMNTEAFF.